The 2 T cell receptor beta chains below come from one sample, sequenced in a study of STAT3 mutations in large granular lymphocyte leukemia. Study results and limitations: In T-cell large granular lymphocyte leukemia, about half of patients showed multiple immunodominant subclonotypes.

Their antigen targets remain unknown. Produced via immunoSEQ multiplex PCR; TCRdb's table is partial and in-frame only. The data contain several thousand clones, 92% of them seen just once; the ten biggest clones take up roughly 67%. Sequencing used peripheral blood mononuclear cells. These receptors came from a man aged 60 to 69 with T-cell large granular lymphocyte leukemia. Some clones in this sample may be carry-over from other donors' samples.

J is TRBJ2-3 and V is TRBV5-1; 9 bases match TRBD1. This CDR3 spans 15 amino acids. V was clipped by 1 base and J by 3 bases; unmatched bases: 3. Germline assignment: CDR1 SGHRS and CDR2 YFSETQ. The CDR3 region has the DNA TGCGCCAGCAGCTTGACAGGGGGCATGACAGATACGCAGTATTTT. Amino acids: CASSLTGGMTDTQYF.

This clone showed up just a few times. The chain is built from TRBV21-1 and TRBJ2-2. TRBV21-1 is a documented pseudogene. This CDR3 contains 11 residues. The CDR3 loop reads CASRDTGELFF. CDR3 in DNA: TGTGCCAGCAGAGACACCGGGGAGCTGTTTTTT.